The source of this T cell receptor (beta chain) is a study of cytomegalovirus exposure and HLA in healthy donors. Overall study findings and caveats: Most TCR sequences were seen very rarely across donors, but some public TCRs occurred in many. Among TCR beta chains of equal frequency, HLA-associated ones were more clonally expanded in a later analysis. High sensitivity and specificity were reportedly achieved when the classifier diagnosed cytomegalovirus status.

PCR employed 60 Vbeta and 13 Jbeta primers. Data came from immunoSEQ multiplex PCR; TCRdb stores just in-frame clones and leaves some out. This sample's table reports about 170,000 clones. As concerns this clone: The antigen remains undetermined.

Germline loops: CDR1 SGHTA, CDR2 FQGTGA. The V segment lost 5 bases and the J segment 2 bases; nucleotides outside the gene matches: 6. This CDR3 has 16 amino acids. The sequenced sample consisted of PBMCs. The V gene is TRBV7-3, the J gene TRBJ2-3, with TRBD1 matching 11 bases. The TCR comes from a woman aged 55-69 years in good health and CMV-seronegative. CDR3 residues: CASSQRDRGDTDTQYF. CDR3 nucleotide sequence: TGTGCCAGCAGCCAACGGGACAGGGGGGACACAGATACGCAGTATTTT.